These 5 T cell receptor beta chains were all obtained from the same sample, sequenced in a study of cytomegalovirus exposure and HLA in healthy donors. The data were produced by immunoSEQ multiplex PCR, yet TCRdb's version contains in-frame clones alone and is incomplete. The sample holds 200,000 or so clones, around 90% seen once. Sequenced sample: PBMCs. Receptors originate from a woman between 18 and 29 years old in good health and CMV-seronegative.

This clone was observed a single time. The V gene is TRBV9, the J gene TRBJ1-2; 9 bases agree with TRBD1. Germline trimming cut 3 bases from V and 6 bases from J; bases unmatched to any gene: 6. Per the germline V gene, CDR1 is SGDLS and CDR2 is YYNGEE. This CDR3 is 14 amino acids long. This CDR3 reads CASSGNRGPDGYTF. In DNA form, the CDR3 reads TGTGCCAGCAGCGGCAACAGGGGGCCGGATGGCTACACCTTC.

The chain links TRBV5-1 to TRBJ2-2; a possible D gene is TRBD2 (6 bases). There are 15 residues in the CDR3. Germline loops: CDR1 SGHRS, CDR2 YFSETQ. Trimming removed 3 bases at V and 2 bases at J, with 11 bases between. This CDR3 reads CASSWRGPNTGELFF. Written as DNA, the CDR3 is TGCGCCAGCAGCTGGCGGGGACCAAACACCGGGGAGCTGTTTTTT.

This rearrangement joins TRBV6-5 to TRBJ1-2; 7 nucleotides agree with TRBD1. Trimming cost V 5 bases and J 6 bases; bases outside gene matches: 6. Per germline, CDR1 MNHEY and CDR2 SVGAGI. The CDR3 is 13 amino acids. CDR3 sequence (DNA): TGTGCCAGCAGTCGACAGGGTTACGATGGCTACACCTTC. This encodes CASSRQGYDGYTF.

The genes are TRBV28 and TRBJ2-1; D is perhaps TRBD2 (5 bases). This CDR3 spans 12 amino acids. The germline CDR1 and CDR2 sequences are MDHEN and SYDVKM. With 7 bases removed from V and 10 bases from J, the gap between germline ends came to 14 bases. DNA for the CDR3: TGTGCCAGCAATCGGGGATTGAGGGAGCAGTTCTTC. It yields the protein CASNRGLREQFF.

J is TRBJ2-3 and V is TRBV27; TRBD1 might be the D (5 bases). Trimming cost V 2 bases and J 14 bases, with 11 bases left between them. The germline gives CDR1 MNHEY, CDR2 SMNVEV (reference sequence). The CDR3 length is 11 residues. In DNA form, the CDR3 reads TGTGCCAGCAGTTTAGGGGCAGGCTGGTATTTT. Amino acid sequence: CASSLGAGWYF.